Below, 2 T cell receptor beta chains from the same sample are listed, as sequenced in a study of blood T cell repertoires in COVID-19. Assay: immunoSEQ multiplex PCR; the TCRdb copy retains only in-frame clones and omits some. The repertoire consists of around 310,000 clones, with 70% to 90% occurring once and the leading ten covering approximately 4%. Sequencing used peripheral blood. The receptors here all came from a woman aged 45 to 65 with active or convalescent COVID-19.

The chain recombines TRBV18 with TRBJ1-4, with TRBD1 as a possible D gene (6 bases). Germline CDR1 and CDR2: KGHSH and LQKENI. Trimming took 2 bases from V and 7 from J, leaving 29 bases between them. The CDR3 is made up of 20 amino acids. The CDR3 here is CASSPGGASEDLISFEKLFF. The CDR3 region has the DNA TGTGCCAGCTCACCAGGGGGGGCCAGTGAGGACCTAATCTCCTTTGAAAAACTGTTTTTT.

The chain couples TRBV20-1 to TRBJ1-2; 7 bases align to TRBD1. With V trimmed by 5 bases and J by 6 bases, 3 bases remained unmatched. Per germline, CDR1 DFQATT and CDR2 SNEGSKA (reference sequence). CDR3 length: 11 amino acids. CDR3 protein: CSAGDRDGYTF. CDR3 bases: TGCAGTGCTGGCGACAGGGATGGCTACACCTTC.